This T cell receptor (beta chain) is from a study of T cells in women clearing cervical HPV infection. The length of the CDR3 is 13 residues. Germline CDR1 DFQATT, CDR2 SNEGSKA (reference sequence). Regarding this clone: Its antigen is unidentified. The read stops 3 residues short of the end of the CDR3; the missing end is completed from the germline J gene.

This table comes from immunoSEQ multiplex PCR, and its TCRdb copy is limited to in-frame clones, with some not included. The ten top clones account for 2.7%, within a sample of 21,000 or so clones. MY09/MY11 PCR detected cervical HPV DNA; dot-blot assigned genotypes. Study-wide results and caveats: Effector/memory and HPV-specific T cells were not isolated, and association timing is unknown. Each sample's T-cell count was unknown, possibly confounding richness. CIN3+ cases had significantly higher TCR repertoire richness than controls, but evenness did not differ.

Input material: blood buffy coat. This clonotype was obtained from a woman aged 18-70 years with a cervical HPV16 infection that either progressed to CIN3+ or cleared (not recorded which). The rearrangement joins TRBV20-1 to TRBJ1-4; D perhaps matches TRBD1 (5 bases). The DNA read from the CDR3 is TGCAGTGCTACCCGGGACTTTAATTCACCA. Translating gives CSATRDFNSP. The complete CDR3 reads CSATRDFNSPLFF.